This is a list of T cell receptor beta chains from one sample in a study of PD-L1 blockade in urothelial cancer. Measured with immunoSEQ multiplex PCR; TCRdb has only the in-frame clones, and not every one. The sample has 65,000 to 90,000 clones, about 83% seen once. The input for sequencing was PBMCs, taken around atezolizumab (anti-PD-L1) treatment. These receptors originate from a woman in her sixties or seventies with urothelial cancer. Both conserved end residues are part of each CDR3. The order of the fields is V gene, clone size, D gene, J gene, CDR3 protein, CDR3 DNA. D genes are given only for firm matches. Expanded clones get a size class; other rows say once, few or many, or leave the size out.

>TRBV7-2|.|TRBD2|TRBJ2-1
CASSQRTSGGHYNEQFF
TGTGCCAGCAGCCAACGGACTAGCGGGGGGCACTACAATGAGCAGTTCTTC
>TRBV6-1|.|TRBD1|TRBJ1-1
CASSDHRGTEAFF
TGTGCCAGCAGTGATCACAGGGGGACGGAAGCTTTCTTT
>TRBV2|.|.|TRBJ2-2
CASTQGTSNTGELFF
TGTGCCAGCACCCAAGGAACTAGCAACACCGGGGAGCTGTTTTTT
>TRBV28|.|TRBD1|TRBJ1-4
CASISPTGGNEKLFF
TGTGCCAGCATCAGTCCGACAGGGGGAAATGAAAAACTGTTTTTT
>TRBV5-6|.|.|TRBJ1-2
CASSLAPGFTNYGYTF
TGTGCCAGCAGCTTGGCGCCCGGGTTTACAAACTATGGCTACACCTTC
>TRBV10-2|.|.|TRBJ2-5
CASKSGWEETQYF
TGCGCCAGCAAATCAGGGTGGGAAGAGACCCAGTACTTC
>TRBV6-1|.|TRBD1|TRBJ1-2
CASRTATGGYGYTF
TGTGCCAGCAGGACAGCGACAGGGGGCTATGGCTACACCTTC
>TRBV5-4|.|TRBD1|TRBJ1-1
CASSFGTGGTEAFF
TGTGCCAGCAGCTTTGGGACAGGGGGAACTGAAGCTTTCTTT
>TRBV4-1|.|TRBD2|TRBJ2-3
CASSQSPSARLAGYTDTQYF
TGCGCCAGCAGCCAATCCCCTAGCGCTAGACTAGCGGGATACACAGATACGCAGTATTTT
>TRBV18|.|.|TRBJ1-2
CASSSRDIRGYTF
TGTGCCAGCTCGTCACGGGACATAAGAGGCTACACCTTC
>TRBV15|.|.|TRBJ2-3
CATSRDLWGGPTDTQYF
TGTGCCACCAGCAGAGATTTGTGGGGGGGCCCCACAGATACGCAGTATTTT
>TRBV18|.|TRBD2|TRBJ2-7
CASSPSGLANGGEQYF
TGTGCCAGCTCACCTTCGGGACTAGCGAACGGAGGCGAGCAGTACTTC
>TRBV27|.|.|TRBJ1-1
CASSPTEVWGNTEAFF
TGTGCCAGCAGCCCTACGGAGGTGTGGGGGAACACTGAAGCTTTCTTT
>TRBV6-5|.|TRBD1|TRBJ1-3
CASSKGAKAGNTIYF
TGTGCCAGCTCCAAGGGGGCTAAGGCGGGAAACACCATATATTTT
>TRBV5-1|medium-sized|TRBD1|TRBJ1-1
CASRQQGDTEAFF
TGCGCCAGCAGGCAACAGGGGGACACTGAAGCTTTCTTT
>TRBV5-1|.|TRBD2|TRBJ2-7
CASSTGTSESYEQYF
TGCGCCAGCAGCACAGGGACTAGCGAATCGTACGAGCAGTACTTC
>TRBV19|.|TRBD2|TRBJ2-5
CASSPLAAVQETQYF
TGTGCCAGTAGTCCACTAGCGGCCGTCCAAGAGACCCAGTACTTC
>TRBV5-1|.|TRBD2|TRBJ2-1
CASSLVLAGVSNEQFF
TGCGCCAGCAGCTTGGTCCTAGCGGGAGTTAGCAATGAGCAGTTCTTC
>TRBV2|.|TRBD1|TRBJ1-5
CASSSRTGGVQPQHF
TGTGCCAGCAGCTCTCGGACAGGGGGTGTTCAGCCCCAGCATTTT
>TRBV5-4|.|.|TRBJ2-6
CASKLAGISGANVLTF
TGTGCCAGCAAACTGGCGGGGATCTCTGGGGCCAACGTCCTGACTTTC
>TRBV7-2|.|.|TRBJ1-2
CASSATGLYGYTF
TGTGCCAGCAGTGCCACAGGGCTTTATGGCTACACCTTC
>TRBV10-3|.|TRBD1|TRBJ1-2
CAIPFRTGSNYGYTF
TGTGCCATCCCTTTCAGGACAGGATCTAACTATGGCTACACCTTC
>TRBV6-1|once|TRBD1|TRBJ1-1
CASSEFLGQGNTEAFF
TGTGCCAGCAGTGAATTTCTGGGACAGGGGAACACTGAAGCTTTCTTT
>TRBV6-6|.|.|TRBJ1-1
CASSYMTVNTEAFF
TGTGCCAGCAGTTACATGACAGTGAACACTGAAGCTTTCTTT
>TRBV7-2|.|.|TRBJ2-2
CASSRGAPGGGELFF
TGTGCCAGCAGCCGGGGGGCCCCAGGCGGCGGGGAGCTGTTTTTT
>TRBV5-8|.|TRBD1|TRBJ2-7
CASSFPPQGAESLFYEQYF
TGTGCCAGCAGCTTCCCGCCCCAGGGGGCCGAATCATTATTCTACGAGCAGTACTTC
>TRBV7-9|.|.|TRBJ2-2
CASSPRRGTNTGELFF
TGTGCCAGCAGCCCCCGACGAGGGACGAACACCGGGGAGCTGTTTTTT
>TRBV2|medium-sized|TRBD2|TRBJ2-3
CASDGGRAVDTQYF
TGTGCCAGCGACGGCGGGAGAGCGGTAGATACGCAGTATTTT
>TRBV19|.|.|TRBJ1-2
CASRSPGTYYGYTF
TGTGCCAGTAGGTCTCCAGGCACCTATTATGGCTACACCTTC
>TRBV30|.|.|TRBJ2-7
CAWSTQSEQYF
TGTGCCTGGTCGACACAGTCGGAGCAGTACTTC
>TRBV6-1|.|.|TRBJ2-5
CASSEFWGPEETQYF
TGTGCCAGCAGTGAATTCTGGGGGCCCGAAGAGACCCAGTACTTC
>TRBV11-2|.|.|TRBJ2-1
CASSLSRADNEQFF
TGTGCCAGCAGCTTATCTAGAGCGGACAATGAGCAGTTCTTC
>TRBV19|medium-sized|TRBD1|TRBJ1-2
CASSTRTGYGYTF
TGTGCCAGTAGTACAAGGACAGGCTATGGCTACACCTTC
>TRBV7-9|.|.|TRBJ2-3
CASSPSGEGDTQYF
TGTGCCAGCAGCCCCTCGGGAGAAGGAGATACGCAGTATTTT
>TRBV18|.|TRBD1|TRBJ2-7
CASSQGQATTYEQYF
TGTGCCAGCTCCCAAGGACAGGCCACTACCTACGAGCAGTACTTC
>TRBV20-1|.|.|TRBJ1-1
CSARSGHEAFF
TGCAGTGCTAGGTCAGGGCATGAAGCTTTCTTT